One sample yielded the 22 T cell receptor beta chains listed below, sequenced in a study of CD8+ T cells in alopecia areata. Treatment described: oral pan-JAK inhibitor, 5-10 mg twice daily. RNA was extracted and reverse transcribed into cDNA as the sequencing template. The assay was immunoSEQ multiplex PCR, and TCRdb's table has in-frame clones only and misses some. The repertoire holds roughly 170,000 clones, with about 60% as singletons. The sample consisted of CD8+ T cells sorted from blood, taken at week 24, from a patient treated with tofacitinib. The receptors were gathered from a human donor with alopecia areata.

In regard to this clone: Other DNA sequences from this sample encode an identical CDR3 as well. The chain combines TRBV5-1 with TRBJ2-7, with 11 positions matching TRBD1. The CDR3 spans 14 residues. With 2 bases clipped from V and 3 bases from J, the junction kept 1 base outside the gene matches. CDR1 is SGHRS and CDR2 is YFSETQ in the germline V gene. In DNA form, the CDR3 reads TGCGCCAGCAGCTTTGGGACAGGGGGCTACGAGCAGTACTTC. Its protein product is CASSFGTGGYEQYF.

The chain uses TRBV13 and TRBJ1-1; weak D call: TRBD1 (6 bases). Germline CDR1 is PRHDT and CDR2 is FYEKMQ (reference sequence). The CDR3 consists of 13 residues. V gave up 6 bases and J gave up 1 base, with 9 bases separating them. The CDR3 nucleotides are TGTGCCAGCAGTCAGGGGCCGAACACTGAAGCTTTCTTT. Translated, it gives CASSQGPNTEAFF.

The rearrangement uses TRBV20-1 and TRBJ2-7; D may be TRBD2 (6 bases). Germline V lookup: CDR1 DFQATT, CDR2 SNEGSKA (reference sequence). The CDR3 extends over 11 amino acids. The V gene lost 6 bases and the J gene lost 6 bases, with 12 bases spanning the gap. For the CDR3, the DNA is TGCAGTGCCCGGGGGAGTTTCGAGCAGTACTTC. Amino acids: CSARGSFEQYF.

The chain links TRBV2 to TRBJ2-1; TRBD2 is a possible D gene (5 bases). Germline CDR1 is SNHLY and CDR2 is FYNNEI. The CDR3 is made up of 12 amino acids. The V and J ends lost 8 bases and 8 bases respectively, with 13 bases between them. CDR3 DNA: TGTGCCAGCGAGGGCCTCTCCCATGAGCAGTTCTTC. Protein sequence: CASEGLSHEQFF.

V is TRBV2 and J is TRBJ2-2; no firm D call. The germline CDR1 and CDR2 sequences are SNHLY and FYNNEI. V lost 2 bases and J lost 6, with 1 base in between. The CDR3 runs to 11 residues. Here the CDR3 DNA reads TGTGCCAGCAGTGAATCCGGGGAGCTGTTTTTT. It encodes CASSESGELFF.

Regarding this clone: This specimen includes other DNA sequences encoding the same CDR3. The CDR3 bases are TGTGCCAGCAGCTTAGAAGGAGAAGAGACCCAGTACTTC. This translates into CASSLEGEETQYF. This chain links TRBV11-2 with TRBJ2-5; D gene unclear. The V end lost 0 bases, the J end lost 3 bases, and 5 bases lay between the germline ends. Germline loops: CDR1 SGHAT, CDR2 FQNNGV. The CDR3 length is 13 residues.

This clone has just a few counts. This chain connects TRBV19 to TRBJ2-1; D is unclear. The length of the CDR3 is 13 residues. CDR1 is LNHDA and CDR2 is SQIVND in the germline V gene (reference sequence). Trimming cost V 3 bases and J 5 bases, with 8 bases left between them. The CDR3, as DNA: TGTGCCAGTAGTATTTACATCAACAATGAGCAGTTCTTC. Translated, it gives CASSIYINNEQFF.

Of note for this clone: Additional DNA sequences in this sample encode the identical CDR3. The chain joins TRBV15 to TRBJ2-3; D is uncertain. The CDR3 is 12 residues long. V lost 2 bases to trimming and J lost 2 bases, with 2 bases between them. Per the germline V gene, CDR1 is LNHNV and CDR2 is YYDKDF (reference sequence). CDR3 coding DNA: TGTGCCACCAGCAGATCCACAGATACGCAGTATTTT. This encodes CATSRSTDTQYF.

V gene TRBV29-1 combines with J gene TRBJ1-4; TRBD1 is a possible D gene (5 bases). CDR1 and CDR2 from the germline V gene are SQVTM and ANQGSEA. The CDR3 has 13 residues. Trimming left V 4 bases short and J 8 bases short, with 14 bases between. CDR3 in amino acids: CSVGDPRGEKLFF. Here the CDR3 DNA reads TGCAGCGTTGGGGACCCCCGGGGCGAAAAACTGTTTTTT.

The chain uses TRBV6-5 and TRBJ2-5, with D perhaps assigned TRBD1 or TRBD2 (5 bases each). V was shortened by 8 bases and J by 0 bases, with 16 bases between the two germline ends. Looked up from germline, CDR1 is MNHEY and CDR2 is SVGAGI. This CDR3 is built from 15 residues. As DNA, the CDR3 is TGTGCCAGCTGCCCGGGGCTATCCAACCAAGAGACCCAGTACTTC. Translated, it gives CASCPGLSNQETQYF.

The sample holds a few counts of this clone. The chain employs TRBV30 and TRBJ2-5; possible D gene TRBD1, 6 bases. The CDR3 covers 13 residues. Trimming took off 4 bases at V and 6 bases at J, with 15 bases between the two ends. Germline V gene data show CDR1 as GTSNPN and CDR2 as SVGIG (reference sequence). The chain's CDR3 is CAWTEDSRKTQYF. The CDR3 DNA sequence: TGTGCCTGGACGGAGGACAGTCGGAAGACCCAGTACTTC.

The chain links TRBV7-9 to TRBJ2-7; weak D call: TRBD2 (5 bases). Germline values: CDR1 SEHNR, CDR2 FQNEAQ (reference sequence). Trimming pared 5 bases from V and 7 bases from J, leaving 15 bases between. The CDR3 spans 13 residues. CDR3 amino acids: CASSPSDSSEQYF. CDR3 DNA: TGTGCCAGCAGCCCCTCGGACTCCTCAGAGCAGTACTTC.

This chain connects TRBV11-2 to TRBJ2-7; 10 bases agree with TRBD2. This CDR3 is 14 amino acids long. V shed 7 bases and J 5 bases; nucleotides not matched to a gene: 8. Germline assignment: CDR1 SGHAT and CDR2 FQNNGV. The CDR3 is CASTASGGFNEQYF. In nucleotides, the CDR3 is TGTGCCAGCACCGCTAGCGGGGGTTTCAACGAGCAGTACTTC.

This chain connects TRBV18 to TRBJ2-1, with 12 nucleotides matching TRBD2. The CDR3 contains 16 residues. The V and J ends lost 3 bases and 3 bases, in that order; junction bases with no gene match: 3. CDR1 and CDR2 (germline): KGHSH, LQKENI. CDR3 loop: CASSPGLAGDYNEQFF. For the CDR3, the DNA is TGTGCCAGCTCACCGGGACTAGCGGGCGACTACAATGAGCAGTTCTTC.

This clone was detected only a few times. The V gene is TRBV5-6, the J gene TRBJ2-7; D is ambiguous. The V gene lost 0 bases and the J gene lost 6 bases, with 13 bases spanning the gap. Germline V lookup: CDR1 SGHDT, CDR2 YYEEEE. CDR3 length: 14 amino acids. The CDR3 nucleotides read TGTGCCAGCAGCTTGGGTCCAGGTACGGTCGAGCAGTACTTC. It encodes CASSLGPGTVEQYF.

The chain couples TRBV9 to TRBJ2-5; D is perhaps TRBD1 (6 bases). The CDR3 consists of 15 residues. V lost 3 bases to trimming and J lost 2 bases, with 14 bases between them. Germline CDR1 is SGDLS and CDR2 is YYNGEE. CDR3 protein: CASSAETGLQETQYF. The CDR3 coding sequence is TGTGCCAGCAGCGCAGAAACAGGGCTGCAAGAGACCCAGTACTTC.

This clone was counted between two and nine times. This chain links TRBV29-1 with TRBJ1-2; 7 positions match TRBD1. This CDR3 has 14 amino acids. Looked up from germline, CDR1 is SQVTM and CDR2 is ANQGSEA. V lost 3 bases, J lost 3 bases, and 7 bases stayed unmatched. CDR3 in DNA: TGCAGCGTTGAGGACAGGATTGTAGACTATGGCTACACCTTC. It yields the protein CSVEDRIVDYGYTF.

This clone came up a few times. V usage is TRBV7-2 and J usage is TRBJ2-7; 12 bases fit TRBD2. This CDR3 contains 17 residues. Trimming cost V 1 base and J 4 bases; bases outside gene matches: 8. Germline V gives CDR1 SGHTA, CDR2 FQGNSA. The CDR3 sequence: CASSLERLAGGRYEQYF. The CDR3 coding sequence is TGTGCCAGCAGCTTAGAGCGGCTAGCGGGGGGGAGGTACGAGCAGTACTTC.

The V and J genes are TRBV6-5 and TRBJ1-2, with D maybe TRBD1 (5 bases). With 4 bases removed from V and 6 bases from J, the gap between germline ends came to 15 bases. Germline CDR1 is MNHEY and CDR2 is SVGAGI. CDR3 length: 14 amino acids. CDR3 residues: CASSLGKGRDGYTF. The CDR3 DNA follows: TGTGCCAGCAGTTTGGGAAAGGGGCGGGATGGCTACACCTTC.

This clone was picked up a small number of times. V usage is TRBV5-6 and J usage is TRBJ2-7; the match to TRBD1 covers 8 bases. CDR3 length: 15 residues. CDR1 and CDR2 from the germline V gene are SGHDT and YYEEEE. The junction had 7 bases not matched to a gene; V was cut back by 0 bases and J by 5 bases. The CDR3 coding sequence is TGTGCCAGCAGCTTGGCGGGGACAGGAACCCACGAGCAGTACTTC. Encoded protein: CASSLAGTGTHEQYF.

The V and J genes are TRBV14 and TRBJ1-1; no clear D. V shed 1 base and J shed 5 bases, with 5 bases lying between them. The germline V gene has CDR1 SGHDN and CDR2 FVKESK. CDR3 length equals 12 residues. CDR3 in DNA: TGTGCCAGCAGCCAAGGGGTGACTGAAGCTTTCTTT. This encodes CASSQGVTEAFF.

This sequence joins TRBV7-3 and TRBJ2-2; D unclear. The CDR3 extends over 12 amino acids. CDR1 SGHTA and CDR2 FQGTGA come from the germline V gene. Trimming stripped 4 bases from V and 3 bases from J, with 3 bases between. The CDR3 DNA reads as TGTGCCAGCAGCTCTCACACCGGGGAGCTGTTTTTT. This sequence encodes CASSSHTGELFF.